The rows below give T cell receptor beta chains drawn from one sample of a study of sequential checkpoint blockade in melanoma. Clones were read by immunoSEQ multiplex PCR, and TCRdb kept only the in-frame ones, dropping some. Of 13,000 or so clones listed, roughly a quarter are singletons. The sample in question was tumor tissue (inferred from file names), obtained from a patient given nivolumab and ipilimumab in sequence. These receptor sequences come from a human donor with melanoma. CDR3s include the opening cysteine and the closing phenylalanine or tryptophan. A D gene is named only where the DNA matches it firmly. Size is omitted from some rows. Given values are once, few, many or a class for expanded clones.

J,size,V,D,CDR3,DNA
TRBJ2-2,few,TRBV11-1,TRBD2,CASSLGTSGSSGELFF,TGTGCCAGCAGCTTGGGGACTAGCGGGAGTTCCGGGGAGCTGTTTTTT
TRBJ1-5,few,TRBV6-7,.,CASSFPRDPKRNQPQHF,TGTGCCAGCAGTTTTCCCCGGGACCCCAAGCGGAATCAGCCCCAGCATTTT
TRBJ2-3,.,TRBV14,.,CAYCDLPRTVTDTQYF,TGTGCCTACTGCGACCTGCCCCGGACAGTTACAGATACGCAGTATTTT
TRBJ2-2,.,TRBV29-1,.,CSVGGGLDTGELFF,TGCAGCGTGGGAGGGGGCTTGGACACCGGGGAGCTGTTTTTT
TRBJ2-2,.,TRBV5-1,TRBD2,CASSSGGSGRNTGELFF,TGCGCCAGCAGCTCGGGGGGTAGCGGAAGGAACACCGGGGAGCTGTTTTTT
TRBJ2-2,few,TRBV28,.,CASTLGYFPNTGELFF,TGTGCCAGCACCCTTGGGTACTTTCCCAACACCGGGGAGCTGTTTTTT
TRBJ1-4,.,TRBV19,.,CASIYDARDGPEKLFF,TGTGCCAGTATTTACGATGCCCGGGACGGACCGGAAAAACTGTTTTTT
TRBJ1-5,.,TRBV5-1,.,CASSLVGDSNQPQHF,TGCGCCAGCAGCTTGGTCGGGGATAGCAATCAGCCCCAGCATTTT
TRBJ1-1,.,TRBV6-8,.,CASSDAEPRAFF,TGTGCCAGCAGTGATGCAGAGCCGAGGGCTTTCTTT
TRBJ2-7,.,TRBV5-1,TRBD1,CASSHGQGTYEQYF,TGCGCCAGCAGCCATGGACAGGGAACCTACGAGCAGTACTTC
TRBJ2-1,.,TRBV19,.,CASYSGREQFF,TGTGCCAGTTATAGCGGACGGGAGCAGTTCTTC
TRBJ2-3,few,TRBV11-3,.,CASSLRQKWADTQYF,TGTGCCAGCAGCTTACGACAGAAATGGGCAGATACGCAGTATTTT
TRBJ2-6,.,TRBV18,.,CASSPLQGSGANVLTF,TGTGCCAGCTCACCACTTCAGGGGTCTGGGGCCAACGTCCTGACTTTC
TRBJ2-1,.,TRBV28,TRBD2,CASSSGTSGRNEQFF,TGTGCCAGCAGTTCTGGGACTAGCGGGAGAAATGAGCAGTTCTTC
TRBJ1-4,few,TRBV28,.,CASSLTKGGLGEKLFF,TGTGCCAGCAGTTTGACCAAAGGGGGTTTGGGAGAAAAACTGTTTTTT
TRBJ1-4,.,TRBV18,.,CASSTMRTGEKLFF,TGTGCCAGCTCAACGATGCGGACGGGCGAAAAACTGTTTTTT
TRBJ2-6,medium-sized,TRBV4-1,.,CASSQGHIRANVLTF,TGCGCCAGCAGCCAAGGTCACATAAGGGCCAACGTCCTGACTTTC
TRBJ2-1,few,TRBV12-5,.,CASTTLAGEQFF,TGTGCCAGCACAACACTAGCAGGAGAGCAGTTCTTC
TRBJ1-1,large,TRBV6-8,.,CASSYAGEMNTEAFF,TGTGCCAGCAGTTACGCCGGGGAAATGAACACTGAAGCTTTCTTT
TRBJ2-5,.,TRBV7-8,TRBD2,CASSPTSTETQYF,TGTGCCAGCAGCCCGACTAGCACAGAGACCCAGTACTTC
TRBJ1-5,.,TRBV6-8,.,CASSYSKRQRYSNQPQHF,TGTGCCAGCAGTTACTCTAAGAGACAGCGATATAGCAATCAGCCCCAGCATTTT
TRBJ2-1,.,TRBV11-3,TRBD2,CASSASGRAFEQFF,TGTGCCAGCAGCGCTAGCGGGAGGGCCTTTGAGCAGTTCTTC
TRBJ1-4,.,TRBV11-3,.,CASSLYPRGQLNEKLFF,TGTGCCAGCAGCTTATATCCTCGGGGGCAGCTTAATGAAAAACTGTTTTTT
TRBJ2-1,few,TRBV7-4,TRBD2,CASSLEGWTSVNNRNEQFF,TGTGCCAGCAGCTTAGAGGGCTGGACTAGCGTTAATAATAGGAATGAGCAGTTCTTC
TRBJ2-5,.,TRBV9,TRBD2,CASSVANGRQGETQYF,TGTGCCAGCAGCGTAGCAAACGGGAGGCAAGGAGAGACCCAGTACTTC
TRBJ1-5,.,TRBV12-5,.,CASGLEHGQPQHF,TGTGCTAGTGGTTTGGAGCACGGGCAGCCCCAGCATTTT
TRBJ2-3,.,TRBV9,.,CASSLQQGSTDTQYF,TGTGCCAGCAGTCTTCAACAGGGCAGCACAGATACGCAGTATTTT
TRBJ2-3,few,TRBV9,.,CASSPFFPDTQYF,TGTGCCAGCAGCCCGTTTTTCCCGGATACGCAGTATTTT
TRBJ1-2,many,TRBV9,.,CASTVNTGSNYGYTF,TGTGCCAGCACCGTGAACACAGGCTCTAACTATGGCTACACCTTC
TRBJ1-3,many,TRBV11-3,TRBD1,CASSLWTGLRSGNTIYF,TGTGCCAGCAGCTTGTGGACAGGGCTCCGCTCTGGAAACACCATATATTTT
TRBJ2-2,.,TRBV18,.,CASSPPGGRGTGELFF,TGTGCCAGCTCACCACCGGGGGGGCGAGGCACCGGGGAGCTGTTTTTT
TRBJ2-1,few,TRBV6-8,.,CASSDSLEGEQFF,TGTGCCAGCAGTGACTCGCTAGAGGGAGAGCAGTTCTTC
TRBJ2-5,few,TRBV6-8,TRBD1,CASSQDRGFRAQYF,TGTGCCAGCAGCCAGGACAGGGGCTTTAGGGCCCAGTACTTC
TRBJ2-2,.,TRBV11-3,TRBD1,CASSVRTPRGPLNTGELFF,TGTGCCAGCAGCGTCCGTACCCCCAGGGGGCCTCTCAACACCGGGGAGCTGTTTTTT
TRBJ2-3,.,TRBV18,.,CASSPPRGDTQYF,TGTGCCAGCTCACCACCGAGAGGAGATACGCAGTATTTT
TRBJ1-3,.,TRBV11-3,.,CASSATRGAYGNTIYF,TGTGCCAGCAGCGCAACAAGGGGCGCGTATGGAAACACCATATATTTT
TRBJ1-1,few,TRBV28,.,CASSIYRVRDTEAFF,TGTGCCAGCAGTATATACAGGGTTCGGGACACTGAAGCTTTCTTT
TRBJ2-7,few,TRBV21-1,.,CASSVGLANEQYF,TGTGCCAGCAGCGTTGGACTAGCCAACGAGCAGTACTTC
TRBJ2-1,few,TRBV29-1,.,CSVAKSYNEQFF,TGCAGCGTTGCAAAATCCTACAATGAGCAGTTCTTC
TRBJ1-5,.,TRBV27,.,CASSRGDSFGQPQHF,TGTGCCAGCAGCCGCGGCGACAGTTTTGGACAGCCCCAGCATTTT
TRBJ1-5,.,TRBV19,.,CASSIIGASNQPQHF,TGTGCCAGTAGTATAATAGGGGCGAGCAATCAGCCCCAGCATTTT